What follows describes a single T cell receptor beta chain. Its specificity is not known. The data were obtained in a study of Ad26.COV2.S vaccination and SARS-CoV-2 variants. Study-level background: A COV1001 Ad26.COV2.S trial-arm participant provided the sample.

Findings and caveats of the study: Placebo recipients showed lower spike-specific TCR breadth than vaccinees. TCR breadth and depth estimates may have understated total T cell responses.

Treatment meaning: around 19 received Ad26.COV2.S at low or high dose, single or two shots; roughly five received placebo; per-sample allocation not given. Following the first vaccine or placebo injection, samples were taken on day 63. The method was immunoSEQ multiplex PCR; TCRdb's version includes in-frame clones alone and lacks a portion of them. Of 300,000 to 450,000 clones in the sample, approximately 81% were seen once. This CDR3 is built from 15 residues. CDR1 is MNHEY and CDR2 is SVGAGI in the germline V gene. The junction had 9 bases not matched to a gene; V was cut back by 7 bases and J by 4 bases.

The chain is built from TRBV6-5 and TRBJ2-1; 8 bases line up with TRBD1. The clonotype was recovered from a person aged 18-65 years who received the Ad26.COV2.S COVID-19 vaccine or a placebo. The sample in question was peripheral blood, obtained in a trial of Ad26.COV2.S vaccine versus placebo. The CDR3 region is CASTVEQGEYNEQFF. The CDR3 DNA reads as TGTGCCAGCACAGTCGAACAGGGGGAATACAATGAGCAGTTCTTC.